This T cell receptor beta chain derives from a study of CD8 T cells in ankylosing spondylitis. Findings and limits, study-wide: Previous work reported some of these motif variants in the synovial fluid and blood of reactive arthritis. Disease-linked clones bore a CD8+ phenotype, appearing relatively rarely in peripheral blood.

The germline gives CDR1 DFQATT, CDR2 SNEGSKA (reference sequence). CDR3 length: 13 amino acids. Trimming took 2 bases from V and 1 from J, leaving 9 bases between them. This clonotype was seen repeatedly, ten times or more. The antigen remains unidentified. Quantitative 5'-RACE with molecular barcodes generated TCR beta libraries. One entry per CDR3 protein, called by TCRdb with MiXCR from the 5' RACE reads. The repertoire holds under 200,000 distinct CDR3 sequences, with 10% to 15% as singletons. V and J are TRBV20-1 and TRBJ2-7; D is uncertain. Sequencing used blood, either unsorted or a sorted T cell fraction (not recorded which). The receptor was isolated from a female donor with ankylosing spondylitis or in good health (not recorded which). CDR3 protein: CSARSLGSYEQYF. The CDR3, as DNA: TGCAGTGCTAGATCTCTGGGGTCCTACGAGCAGTACTTC.